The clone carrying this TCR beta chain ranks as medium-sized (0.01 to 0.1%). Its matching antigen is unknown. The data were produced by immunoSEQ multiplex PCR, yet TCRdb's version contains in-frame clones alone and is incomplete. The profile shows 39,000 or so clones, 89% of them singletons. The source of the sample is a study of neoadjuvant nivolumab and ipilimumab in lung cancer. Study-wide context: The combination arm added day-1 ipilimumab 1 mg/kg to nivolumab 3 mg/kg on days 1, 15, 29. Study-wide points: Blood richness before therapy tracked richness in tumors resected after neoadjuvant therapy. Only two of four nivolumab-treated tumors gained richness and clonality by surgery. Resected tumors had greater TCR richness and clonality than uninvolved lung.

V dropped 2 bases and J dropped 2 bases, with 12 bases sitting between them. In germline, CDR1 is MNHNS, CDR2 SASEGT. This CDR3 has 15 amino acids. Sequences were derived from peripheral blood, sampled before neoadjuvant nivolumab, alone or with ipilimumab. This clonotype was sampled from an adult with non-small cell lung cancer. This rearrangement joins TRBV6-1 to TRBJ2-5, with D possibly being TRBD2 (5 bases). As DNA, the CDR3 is TGTGCCAGCAGTGAATTAGAAGGAGGTCAAGAGACCCAGTACTTC. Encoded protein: CASSELEGGQETQYF.